This T cell receptor (beta chain) was sequenced for a study of blood T cell repertoires in COVID-19. At the level of the study: Samples of COVID-19 (acute and convalescent) were obtained from the United States, Italy and Spain. Sources were T cells, B-cell-depleted T cells, or PBMCs; the material itself was cDNA or gDNA.

Original methodology: Using reference gene primer amplification, nucleated cell counts were estimated. TCRdb keeps only in-frame clones here, not all; method: immunoSEQ multiplex PCR. V and J calls and clone size are copied from that table; D and trimming were computed from the DNA. The repertoire has over 200,000 clones, roughly 90% of them found once; the top ten carry 5.5% to 6.5%. The sample was peripheral blood. The receptor's source is a man between 60 and 70 years old who had recovered from COVID-19.

The DNA for the CDR3 is TGCAGCGTTGAAGTCCAGAGGGAAAAACTGTTTTTT. It translates to CSVEVQREKLFF. The chain uses TRBV29-1 and TRBJ1-4; D remains ambiguous. Trimming took 1 base from V and 8 from J, leaving 8 bases between them. Germline CDR1 and CDR2: SQVTM and ANQGSEA. This CDR3 has 12 residues.